These 5 T cell receptor beta chains share one sample of origin, sequenced in a study of radiotherapy plus CTLA-4 blockade in lung cancer. Produced via immunoSEQ multiplex PCR; TCRdb's table is partial and in-frame only. The table lists approximately 75,000 clones, roughly 75% of them singletons. Here the sequenced sample was peripheral blood, taken from a patient treated with radiotherapy plus ipilimumab. The receptor set was obtained from a human donor with non-small cell lung cancer who had a complete response to radiotherapy plus ipilimumab.

This clone has a single count. The genes are TRBV7-8 and TRBJ1-3, with TRBD1 matching over 9 bases. Germline loops: CDR1 SGHVS, CDR2 FQNEAQ. The CDR3 has 16 amino acids. The V gene end was trimmed by 5 bases and the J gene end by 4 bases; junction bases not matched to a gene: 9. CDR3 nucleotides: TGTGCCAGCAGCGGGGGGGACAGGGTGGTAGGAAACACCATATATTTT. It encodes CASSGGDRVVGNTIYF.

CDR3: CASSFGTGYEQYF. The CDR3 coding sequence is TGTGCCAGCAGCTTCGGGACAGGGTACGAGCAGTACTTC. The chain links TRBV7-6 to TRBJ2-7, with 9 bases aligning to TRBD1. CDR3 length: 13 residues. Germline CDR1 is SGHVS and CDR2 is FNYEAQ. After removal of 3 bases from V and 4 bases from J, the junction contained 1 base not matched to a gene.

This rearrangement joins TRBV30 to TRBJ1-4, with D perhaps TRBD1 (5 bases). Germline CDR1 GTSNPN, CDR2 SVGIG (reference sequence). Trimming left V 2 bases short and J 4 bases short, with 11 bases between. There are 14 residues in the CDR3. The CDR3 sequence: CAWSMGEINEKLFF. The CDR3 DNA sequence: TGTGCCTGGAGTATGGGGGAAATTAATGAAAAACTGTTTTTT.

The chain employs TRBV7-6 and TRBJ2-1, with 8 bases lining up with TRBD2. Losses at the gene ends were 5 bases for V and 2 bases for J; bases not matched to a gene: 11. The CDR3 spans 17 residues. In germline, CDR1 is SGHVS, CDR2 FNYEAQ. CDR3 nucleotide sequence: TGTGCCAGCAGCCCACTCACCCGGGGGGGACCCTACAATGAGCAGTTCTTC. It encodes CASSPLTRGGPYNEQFF.

This chain links TRBV6-5 with TRBJ2-1; D is possibly TRBD1 (6 bases). Trimming stripped 7 bases from V and 9 bases from J, with 22 bases between. This CDR3 is built from 15 residues. Germline CDR1 reads MNHEY; CDR2 reads SVGAGI. CDR3 sequence reads: CASTKGDTRGSEQFF. In nucleotides, the CDR3 is TGTGCCAGCACTAAAGGGGACACAAGGGGCTCTGAGCAGTTCTTC.